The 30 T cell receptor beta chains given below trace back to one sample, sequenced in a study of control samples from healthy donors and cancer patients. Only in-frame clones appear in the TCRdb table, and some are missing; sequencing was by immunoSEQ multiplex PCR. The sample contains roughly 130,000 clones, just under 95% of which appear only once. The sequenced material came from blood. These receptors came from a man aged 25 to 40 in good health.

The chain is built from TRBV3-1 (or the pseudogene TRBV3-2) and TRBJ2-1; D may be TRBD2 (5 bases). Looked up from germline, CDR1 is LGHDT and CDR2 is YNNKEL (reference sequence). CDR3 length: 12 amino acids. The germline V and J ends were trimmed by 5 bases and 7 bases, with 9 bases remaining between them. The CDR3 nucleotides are TGTGCCAGCAGCGCCGGGGAGAATGAGCAGTTCTTC. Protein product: CASSAGENEQFF.

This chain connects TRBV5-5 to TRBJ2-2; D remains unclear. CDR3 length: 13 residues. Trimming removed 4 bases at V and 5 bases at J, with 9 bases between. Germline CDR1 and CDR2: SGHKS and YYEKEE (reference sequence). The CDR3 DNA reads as TGTGCCAGCAGCCTAGGCCTAACCGGGGAGCTGTTTTTT. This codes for CASSLGLTGELFF. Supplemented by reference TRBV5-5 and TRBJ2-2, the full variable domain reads DAGVTQSPTHLIKTRGQQVTLRCSPISGHKSVSWYQQVLGQGPQFIFQYYEKEERGRGNFPDRFSARQFPNYSSELNVNALLLGDSALYLCASSLGLTGELFFGEGSRLTVL.

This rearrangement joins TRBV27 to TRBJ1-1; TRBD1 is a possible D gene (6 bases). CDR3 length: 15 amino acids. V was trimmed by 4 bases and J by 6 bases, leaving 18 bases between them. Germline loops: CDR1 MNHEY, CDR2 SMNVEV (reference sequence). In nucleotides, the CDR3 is TGTGCCAGCAGTTCGGTCTACAGGGAGCCCCCTGAAGCTTTCTTT. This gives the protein CASSSVYREPPEAFF.

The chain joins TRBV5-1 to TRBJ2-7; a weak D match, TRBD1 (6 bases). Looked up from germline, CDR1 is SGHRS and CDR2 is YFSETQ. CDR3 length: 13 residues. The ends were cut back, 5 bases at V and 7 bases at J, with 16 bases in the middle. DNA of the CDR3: TGCGCCAGCAGGCGCGACAGGCAAGGGGAGCAGTACTTC. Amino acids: CASRRDRQGEQYF.

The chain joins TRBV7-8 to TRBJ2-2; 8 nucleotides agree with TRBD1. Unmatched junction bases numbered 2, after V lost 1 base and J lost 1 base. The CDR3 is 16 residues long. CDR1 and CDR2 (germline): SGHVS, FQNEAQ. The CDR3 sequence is CASSLDDRGNTGELFF. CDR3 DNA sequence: TGTGCCAGCAGCTTAGATGACAGGGGGAACACCGGGGAGCTGTTTTTT.

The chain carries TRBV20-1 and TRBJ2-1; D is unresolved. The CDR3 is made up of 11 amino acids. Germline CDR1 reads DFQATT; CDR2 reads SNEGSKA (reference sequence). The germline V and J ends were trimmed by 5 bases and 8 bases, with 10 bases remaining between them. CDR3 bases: TGCAGTGCTCCAGGAGCCCATGAGCAGTTCTTC. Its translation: CSAPGAHEQFF.

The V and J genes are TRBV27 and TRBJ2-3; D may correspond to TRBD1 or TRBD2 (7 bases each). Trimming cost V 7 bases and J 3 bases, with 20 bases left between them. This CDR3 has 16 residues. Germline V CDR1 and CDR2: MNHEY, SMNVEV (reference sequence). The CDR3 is CASTPRGGGRTDTQYF. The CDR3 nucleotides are TGTGCCAGCACCCCTAGGGGAGGGGGCAGGACAGATACGCAGTATTTT.

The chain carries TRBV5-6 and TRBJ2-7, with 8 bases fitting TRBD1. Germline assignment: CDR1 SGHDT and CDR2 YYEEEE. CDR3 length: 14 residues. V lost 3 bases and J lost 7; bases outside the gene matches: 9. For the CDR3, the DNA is TGTGCCAGCAGCTCGGTACAGGGGGGTGGAGAGCAGTACTTC. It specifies CASSSVQGGGEQYF.

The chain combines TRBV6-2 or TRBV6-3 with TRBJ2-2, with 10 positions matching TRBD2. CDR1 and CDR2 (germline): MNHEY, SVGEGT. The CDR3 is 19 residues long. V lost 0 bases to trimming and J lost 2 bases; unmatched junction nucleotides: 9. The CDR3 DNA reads TGTGCCAGCAGTTACTCGTTGGTAGCGGGGGGACTAAACACCGGGGAGCTGTTTTTT. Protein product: CASSYSLVAGGLNTGELFF.

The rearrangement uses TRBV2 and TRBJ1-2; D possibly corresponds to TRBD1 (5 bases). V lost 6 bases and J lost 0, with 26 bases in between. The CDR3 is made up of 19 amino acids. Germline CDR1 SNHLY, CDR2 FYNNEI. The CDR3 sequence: CASRLIIRDSRRTNYGYTF. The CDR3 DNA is TGTGCCAGCAGGTTAATCATTCGGGACTCCCGGCGAACTAACTATGGCTACACCTTC.

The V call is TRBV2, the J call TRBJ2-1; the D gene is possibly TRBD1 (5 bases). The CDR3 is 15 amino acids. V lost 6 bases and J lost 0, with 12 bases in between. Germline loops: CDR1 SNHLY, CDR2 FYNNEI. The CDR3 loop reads CASRAWTSSYNEQFF. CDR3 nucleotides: TGTGCCAGCAGAGCCTGGACAAGCTCCTACAATGAGCAGTTCTTC.

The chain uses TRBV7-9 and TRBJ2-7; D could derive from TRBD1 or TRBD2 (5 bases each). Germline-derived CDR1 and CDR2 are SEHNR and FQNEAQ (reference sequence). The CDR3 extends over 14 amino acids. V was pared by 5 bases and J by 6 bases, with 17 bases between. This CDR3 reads CASSGTWGPGEQYF. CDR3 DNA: TGTGCCAGCAGCGGTACATGGGGACCTGGCGAGCAGTACTTC.

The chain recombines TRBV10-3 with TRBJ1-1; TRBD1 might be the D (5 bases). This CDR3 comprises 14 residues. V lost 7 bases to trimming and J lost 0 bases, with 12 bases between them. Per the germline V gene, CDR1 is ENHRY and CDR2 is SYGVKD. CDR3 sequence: CAIKETAMNTEAFF. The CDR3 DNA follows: TGTGCCATCAAGGAGACAGCTATGAACACTGAAGCTTTCTTT.

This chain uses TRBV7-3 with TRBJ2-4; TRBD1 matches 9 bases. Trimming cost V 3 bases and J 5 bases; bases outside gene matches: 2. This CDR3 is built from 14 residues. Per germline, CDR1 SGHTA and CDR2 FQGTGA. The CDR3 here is CASSLGQGENIQYF. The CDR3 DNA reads TGTGCCAGCAGCTTGGGACAGGGCGAAAACATTCAGTACTTC.

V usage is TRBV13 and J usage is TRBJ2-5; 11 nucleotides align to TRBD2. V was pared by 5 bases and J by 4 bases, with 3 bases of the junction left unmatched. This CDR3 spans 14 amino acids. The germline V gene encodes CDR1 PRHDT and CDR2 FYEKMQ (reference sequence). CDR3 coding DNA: TGTGCCAGCAGCCCCGGACTAGCGGGAGAGACCCAGTACTTC. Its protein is CASSPGLAGETQYF.

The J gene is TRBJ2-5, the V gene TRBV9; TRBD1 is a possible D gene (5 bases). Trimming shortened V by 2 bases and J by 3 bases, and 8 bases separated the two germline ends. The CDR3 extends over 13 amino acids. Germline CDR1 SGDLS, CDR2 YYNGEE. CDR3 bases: TGTGCCAGCAGCGTGTCACAGGAAGAGACCCAGTACTTC. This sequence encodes CASSVSQEETQYF.

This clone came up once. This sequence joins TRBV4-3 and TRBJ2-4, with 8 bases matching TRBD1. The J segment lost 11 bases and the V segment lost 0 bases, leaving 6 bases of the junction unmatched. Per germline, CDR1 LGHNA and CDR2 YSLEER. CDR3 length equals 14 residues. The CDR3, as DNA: TGCGCCAGCAGCCAAGATCCCGGACAGGGTGTTCAGTACTTC. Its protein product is CASSQDPGQGVQYF.

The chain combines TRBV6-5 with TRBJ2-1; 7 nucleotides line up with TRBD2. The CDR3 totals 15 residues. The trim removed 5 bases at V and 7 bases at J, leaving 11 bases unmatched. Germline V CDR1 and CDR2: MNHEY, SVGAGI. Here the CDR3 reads CASSLRDYSTNEQFF. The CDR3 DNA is TGTGCCAGCAGTCTACGGGACTATTCCACTAATGAGCAGTTCTTC.

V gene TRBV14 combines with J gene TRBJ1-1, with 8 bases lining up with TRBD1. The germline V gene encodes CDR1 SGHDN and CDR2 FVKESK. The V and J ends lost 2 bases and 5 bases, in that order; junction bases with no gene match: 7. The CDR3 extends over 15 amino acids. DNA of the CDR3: TGTGCCAGCAGCCAAATTGGACAGGGAAGGACTGAAGCTTTCTTT. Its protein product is CASSQIGQGRTEAFF.

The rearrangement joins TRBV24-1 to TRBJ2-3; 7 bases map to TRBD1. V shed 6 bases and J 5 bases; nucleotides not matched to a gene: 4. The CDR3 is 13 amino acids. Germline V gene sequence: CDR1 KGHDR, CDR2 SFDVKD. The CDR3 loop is CATSTGAQDTQYF. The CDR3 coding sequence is TGTGCCACCAGTACAGGGGCCCAAGATACGCAGTATTTT.

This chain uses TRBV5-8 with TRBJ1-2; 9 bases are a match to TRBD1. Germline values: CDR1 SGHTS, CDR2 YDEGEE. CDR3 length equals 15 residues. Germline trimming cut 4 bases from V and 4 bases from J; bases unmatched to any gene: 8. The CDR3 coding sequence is TGTGCCAGCAGCGCTGGGACAGGGAGCTCCTATGGCTACACCTTC. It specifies CASSAGTGSSYGYTF.

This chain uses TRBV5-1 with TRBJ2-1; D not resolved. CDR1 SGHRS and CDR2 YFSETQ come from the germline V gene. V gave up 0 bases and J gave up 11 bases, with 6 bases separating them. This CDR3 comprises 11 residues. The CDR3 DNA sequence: TGCGCCAGCAGCTTGGAGCGCAAGCAGTTCTTC. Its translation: CASSLERKQFF.

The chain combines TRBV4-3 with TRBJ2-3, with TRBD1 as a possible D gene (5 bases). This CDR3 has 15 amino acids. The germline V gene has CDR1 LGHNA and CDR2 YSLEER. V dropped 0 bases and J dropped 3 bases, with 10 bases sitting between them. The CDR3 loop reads CASSQEGAGTDTQYF. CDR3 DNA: TGCGCCAGCAGCCAAGAAGGGGCCGGTACAGATACGCAGTATTTT.

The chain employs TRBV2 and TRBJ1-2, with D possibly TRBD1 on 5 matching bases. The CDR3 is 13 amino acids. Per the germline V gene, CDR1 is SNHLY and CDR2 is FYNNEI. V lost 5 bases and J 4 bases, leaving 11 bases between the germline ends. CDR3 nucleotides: TGTGCCAGCAGTTTCGACAGCCGCTATGGCTACACCTTC. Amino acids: CASSFDSRYGYTF.

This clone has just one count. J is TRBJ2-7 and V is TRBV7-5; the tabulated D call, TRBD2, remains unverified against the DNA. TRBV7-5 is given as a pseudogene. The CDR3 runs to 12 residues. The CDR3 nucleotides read TGTGTCAGAAGCTTAGGTAACTACGAGCAGTACTTC. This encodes CVRSLGNYEQYF.

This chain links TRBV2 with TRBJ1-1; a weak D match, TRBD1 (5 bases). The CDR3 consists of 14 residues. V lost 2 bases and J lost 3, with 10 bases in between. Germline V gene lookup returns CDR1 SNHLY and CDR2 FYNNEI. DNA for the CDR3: TGTGCCAGCAGTGAACAGGGAGGTTACACTGAAGCTTTCTTT. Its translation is CASSEQGGYTEAFF.

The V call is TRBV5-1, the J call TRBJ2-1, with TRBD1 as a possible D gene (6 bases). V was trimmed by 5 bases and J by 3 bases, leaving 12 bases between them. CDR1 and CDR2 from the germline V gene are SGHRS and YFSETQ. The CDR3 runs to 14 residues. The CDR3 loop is CASRTRQDYNEQFF. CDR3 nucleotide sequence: TGCGCCAGCAGAACAAGACAGGACTACAATGAGCAGTTCTTC.

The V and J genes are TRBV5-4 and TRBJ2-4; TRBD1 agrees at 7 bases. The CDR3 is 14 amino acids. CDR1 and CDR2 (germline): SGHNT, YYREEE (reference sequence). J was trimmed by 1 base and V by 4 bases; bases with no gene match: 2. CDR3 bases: TGTGCCAGCAGCGTGGGACAGGCCAAAAACATTCAGTACTTC. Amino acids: CASSVGQAKNIQYF. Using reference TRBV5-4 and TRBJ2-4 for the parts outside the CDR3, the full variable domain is ETGVTQSPTHLIKTRGQQVTLRCSSQSGHNTVSWYQQALGQGPQFIFQYYREEENGRGNFPPRFSGLQFPNYSSELNVNALELDDSALYLCASSVGQAKNIQYFGAGTRLSVL.

The CDR3 protein is CASSSPTSGGRDTQYF. The CDR3 bases are TGTGCCAGCAGTTCACCGACTAGCGGGGGGCGAGATACGCAGTATTTT. J is TRBJ2-3 and V is TRBV6-2 or TRBV6-3; 13 positions agree with TRBD2. The germline CDR1 and CDR2 sequences are MNHEY and SVGEGT. The CDR3 totals 16 residues. V dropped 4 bases and J dropped 5; count of bases not matched to a gene: 6.

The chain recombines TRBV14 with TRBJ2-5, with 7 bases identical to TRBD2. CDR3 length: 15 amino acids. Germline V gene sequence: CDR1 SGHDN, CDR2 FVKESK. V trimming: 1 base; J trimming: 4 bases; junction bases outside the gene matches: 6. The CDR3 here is CASSQGLAVRETQYF. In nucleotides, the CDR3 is TGTGCCAGCAGCCAAGGGCTAGCGGTACGAGAGACCCAGTACTTC.